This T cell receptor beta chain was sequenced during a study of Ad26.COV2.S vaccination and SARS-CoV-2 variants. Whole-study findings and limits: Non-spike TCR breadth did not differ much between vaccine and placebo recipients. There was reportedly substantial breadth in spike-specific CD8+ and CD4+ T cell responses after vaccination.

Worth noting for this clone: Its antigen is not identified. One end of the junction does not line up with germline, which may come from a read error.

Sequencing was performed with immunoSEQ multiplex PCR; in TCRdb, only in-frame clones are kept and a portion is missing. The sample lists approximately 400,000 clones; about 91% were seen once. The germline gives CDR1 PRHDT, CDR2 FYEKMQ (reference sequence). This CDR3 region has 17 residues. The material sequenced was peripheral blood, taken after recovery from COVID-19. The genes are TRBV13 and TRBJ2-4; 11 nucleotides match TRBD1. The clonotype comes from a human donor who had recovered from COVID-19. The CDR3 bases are TGTGTCAGCAGCTCCATTGGGACAGGGGGAGCCAAAAACATTCAGTACTTC. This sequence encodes CVSSSIGTGGAKNIQYF.